This entry is about one T cell receptor beta chain. Individuals aged about 18 to 89 years were recruited from about two dozen US areas. Participant reports of clinical history set cohort assignment. The method was immunoSEQ multiplex PCR; TCRdb's version includes in-frame clones alone and lacks a portion of them. The data show a few hundred thousand clones, with 90% seen just once and about 1.7% held by the top ten. This sample was taken from a study of blood T cell repertoires in COVID-19. Study context: Samples of COVID-19 (acute and convalescent) were obtained from the United States, Italy and Spain. Sources were T cells, B-cell-depleted T cells, or PBMCs; the material itself was cDNA or gDNA.

CDR3 length: 16 residues. Germline V gives CDR1 LGHDT, CDR2 YNNKEL (reference sequence). J was trimmed by 3 bases and V by 7 bases; bases with no gene match: 9. The sample consisted of PBMCs or T cells enriched from blood (not recorded which). The TCR originated in a woman between 18 and 30 years old with acute COVID-19. The rearrangement joins TRBV3-1 (or the pseudogene TRBV3-2) to TRBJ2-2; 9 positions match TRBD1. The CDR3 DNA reads as TGTGCCAGCAACTTACAGGGGGCAGGTGACACCGGGGAGCTGTTTTTT. Amino acids: CASNLQGAGDTGELFF.